Below, 16 T cell receptor beta chains from the same sample are listed, as sequenced in a study of cytomegalovirus exposure and HLA in healthy donors (dated by TCRdb to the late 2010s). Libraries came from the immunoSEQ multiplex PCR assay. For the multiplex PCR, a mixture combining 60 forward primers for TCR Vbeta segments and 13 reverse primers for TCR Jbeta segments was used. This is the immuneACCESS table as TCRdb keeps it, with only in-frame sequences that have V and J called. A part of the clones is gone; compared with another copy, unresolved V genes explain less than half, and the rest is unexplained. The sample contains more than 200,000 clones, 75% to 80% of them found a single time. Of the sample, roughly 2% falls within the top ten clones. Sequencing was performed on PBMCs. These receptors originate from a man aged 18 to 29 in good health and CMV-seronegative.

The genes are TRBV7-3 and TRBJ2-3; 9 bases fit TRBD2. The CDR3 has 15 residues. In germline, CDR1 is SGHTA, CDR2 FQGTGA. V lost 1 base, J lost 5 bases, and 4 bases stayed unmatched. Here the CDR3 reads CASSLSGGALDTQYF. For the CDR3, the DNA is TGTGCCAGCAGCTTAAGCGGGGGGGCCTTAGATACGCAGTATTTT.

This clone was picked up a small number of times. V is TRBV6-5 and J is TRBJ1-5; TRBD1 might be the D (5 bases). The CDR3 is 13 amino acids. Germline V gives CDR1 MNHEY, CDR2 SVGAGI. Trimming removed 9 bases from V and 0 bases from J, with 9 bases in between. CDR3 coding DNA: TGTGCCAGTCCGACAGTTAGCAATCAGCCCCAGCATTTT. This gives the protein CASPTVSNQPQHF.

The J gene is TRBJ2-1, the V gene TRBV7-9, with 9 nucleotides matching TRBD1. The germline gives CDR1 SEHNR, CDR2 FQNEAQ (reference sequence). The length of the CDR3 is 14 residues. The V and J ends lost 1 base and 6 bases, in that order; junction bases with no gene match: 1. CDR3 DNA: TGTGCCAGCAGCTTAGGGACAGGGGTCAATGAGCAGTTCTTC. Translation gives CASSLGTGVNEQFF.

The chain joins TRBV5-8 to TRBJ1-3, with a weak D call TRBD1 (5 bases). This CDR3 has 15 residues. Germline V gives CDR1 SGHTS, CDR2 YDEGEE. V lost 7 bases and J 0 bases, leaving 14 bases between the germline ends. The CDR3 region has the DNA TGTGCCAGCGCTGCGGGGGTAGCCTCTGGAAACACCATATATTTT. As protein: CASAAGVASGNTIYF.

The rearrangement links TRBV7-2 to TRBJ1-1, with TRBD1 identical over 11 bases. The germline V gene encodes CDR1 SGHTA and CDR2 FQGNSA. With 7 bases clipped from V and 10 bases from J, the junction kept 8 bases outside the gene matches. The CDR3 is 13 residues long. CDR3 sequence reads: CASTLDRGRLAFF. In DNA, the CDR3 is TGTGCCAGCACCCTGGACAGGGGGCGCCTAGCTTTCTTT.

This chain connects TRBV7-9 to TRBJ2-5, with TRBD2 as a possible D gene (5 bases). The better agreement between TRBJ2-7 and the DNA end casts doubt on the J call. The CDR3 has 13 residues. Germline CDR1 reads SEHNR; CDR2 reads FQNEAQ (reference sequence). The CDR3 nucleotides read TGTGCCAGCAGCGGACTGCTCTCCTACGAGCAGTACTTC. Its translation: CASSGLLSYEQYF.

CDR3 sequence reads: CASRMDSHYEQYF. As DNA, the CDR3 is TGTGCCAGTAGGATGGACAGTCACTACGAGCAGTACTTC. This chain joins TRBV19 and TRBJ2-5, with a possible D match to TRBD1 (6 bases). Matching the DNA end better, TRBJ2-7 makes the J call doubtful. The CDR3 has 13 amino acids. The germline V gene has CDR1 LNHDA and CDR2 SQIVND (reference sequence).

The rearrangement uses TRBV6-5 and TRBJ1-1; no definite D call. Germline CDR1 and CDR2: MNHEY and SVGAGI. This CDR3 spans 14 amino acids. The V end lost 6 bases, the J end lost 0 bases, and 11 bases lay between the germline ends. CDR3 region: CASRSGALNTEAFF. Here the CDR3 DNA reads TGTGCCAGCAGGTCAGGCGCTTTGAACACTGAAGCTTTCTTT.

The V call is TRBV19, the J call TRBJ2-1, with 7 nucleotides matching TRBD2. CDR1 and CDR2 from the germline V gene are LNHDA and SQIVND (reference sequence). This CDR3 is built from 18 residues. Trimming removed 4 bases from V and 7 bases from J; junction bases left unmatched: 19. The CDR3 reads CASSTNPGTAGALNEQFF. In DNA, the CDR3 is TGTGCCAGTAGTACCAACCCCGGTACTGCGGGAGCCTTAAATGAGCAGTTCTTC.

This clone was counted a few times. V is TRBV6-5 and J is TRBJ2-5, with D possibly being TRBD2 (6 bases). Germline V gives CDR1 MNHEY, CDR2 SVGAGI. V was shortened by 0 bases and J by 7 bases, with 15 bases between the two germline ends. This CDR3 comprises 15 residues. CDR3 protein: CASSYSPLAGGTQYF. In nucleotides, the CDR3 is TGTGCCAGCAGTTACTCGCCTCTAGCCGGGGGGACCCAGTACTTC.

The chain has TRBV29-1 and TRBJ2-7, with 8 bases matching TRBD2. The germline V gene encodes CDR1 SQVTM and CDR2 ANQGSEA. The CDR3 runs 13 residues. The ends lost 7 bases at V and 9 bases at J; junction bases unmatched: 14. The CDR3 protein is CSALSTGGMAQYF. In DNA form, the CDR3 reads TGCAGCGCCCTCTCGACGGGAGGGATGGCGCAGTACTTC.

The chain couples TRBV9 to TRBJ2-5; D possibly corresponds to TRBD2 (6 bases). Trimming took 4 bases from V and 5 from J, leaving 18 bases between them. Germline assignment: CDR1 SGDLS and CDR2 YYNGEE. The CDR3 is made up of 15 amino acids. The CDR3 DNA reads TGTGCCAGCAGCCCTGGTGCGGGATTGGGGGAGACCCAGTACTTC. Translated: CASSPGAGLGETQYF.

This clone has more than one count but fewer than ten. This chain uses TRBV28 with TRBJ2-2, with 12 bases matching TRBD2. The ends lost 1 base at V and 1 base at J; junction bases unmatched: 1. The germline V gene encodes CDR1 MDHEN and CDR2 SYDVKM. CDR3 size: 17 residues. CDR3 in amino acids: CASSLSTSGGNTGELFF. DNA of the CDR3: TGTGCCAGCAGTTTATCGACTAGCGGGGGGAACACCGGGGAGCTGTTTTTT.

The V call is TRBV6-5, the J call TRBJ2-2, with 7 positions matching TRBD1. Per the germline V gene, CDR1 is MNHEY and CDR2 is SVGAGI. This CDR3 has 14 amino acids. J was trimmed by 1 base and V by 9 bases; bases with no gene match: 5. The CDR3 nucleotides are TGTGCCAGGAGGGACAGCGTGAACACCGGGGAGCTGTTTTTT. It yields the protein CARRDSVNTGELFF.

CDR3 DNA: TGTGCCAGCAGCTTAGGGAGCGCTAGCACAGATACGCAGTATTTT. It codes for CASSLGSASTDTQYF. This sequence joins TRBV7-6 and TRBJ2-3; no clear D. Looked up from germline, CDR1 is SGHVS and CDR2 is FNYEAQ. V was shortened by 1 base and J by 0 bases, with 8 bases between the two germline ends. The CDR3 runs to 15 residues.

V gene TRBV30 combines with J gene TRBJ1-3; D is uncertain. Trimming left V 2 bases short and J 6 bases short, with 2 bases between. Germline CDR1 GTSNPN, CDR2 SVGIG (reference sequence). This CDR3 is built from 10 residues. CDR3 amino acids: CAWSLNTIYF. CDR3 in DNA: TGTGCCTGGAGTCTAAACACCATATATTTT.